The 25 T cell receptor beta chains below come from one sample, sequenced in a study of cytomegalovirus exposure and HLA in healthy donors. The method was immunoSEQ multiplex PCR; TCRdb's version includes in-frame clones alone and lacks a portion of them. The sample shows roughly 50,000 clones, more than 80% of them seen only once. Source material: PBMCs. Receptors were obtained from a man aged 18 to 29 in good health and CMV-seronegative.

This chain joins TRBV14 and TRBJ2-1; 9 positions agree with TRBD1. The V and J ends lost 2 bases and 7 bases, in that order; junction bases with no gene match: 9. CDR1 and CDR2 (germline): SGHDN, FVKESK. The CDR3 extends over 16 amino acids. This CDR3 is CASSQWPTGQGNEQFF. The CDR3 nucleotides are TGTGCCAGCAGCCAATGGCCCACGGGACAGGGTAATGAGCAGTTCTTC.

The chain uses TRBV2 and TRBJ1-1, with D perhaps TRBD1 (6 bases). Trimming stripped 5 bases from V and 12 bases from J, with 16 bases between. This CDR3 spans 12 amino acids. Germline V CDR1 and CDR2: SNHLY, FYNNEI. Here the CDR3 DNA reads TGTGCCAGCAGTACTCCCGGGCAGGGGACTTTCTTT. Protein sequence: CASSTPGQGTFF.

The chain is built from TRBV11-3 and TRBJ2-7; possibly TRBD2 for D (5 bases). This CDR3 has 15 residues. V was trimmed by 1 base and J by 5 bases, leaving 15 bases between them. Germline loops: CDR1 SGHNT, CDR2 YENEEA. CDR3 nucleotide sequence: TGTGCCAGCAGCTTAGGGGGAGCGGAGCCCCACGAGCAGTACTTC. It encodes CASSLGGAEPHEQYF.

The V and J genes are TRBV28 and TRBJ1-2; possible D gene TRBD1, 6 bases. CDR1 and CDR2 (germline): MDHEN, SYDVKM. The CDR3 extends over 14 amino acids. V lost 6 bases, J lost 7 bases, and 18 bases lay in between. The CDR3 spells CASRIRGGHSGYTF. The CDR3 region has the DNA TGTGCCAGCAGGATCCGGGGGGGGCATTCTGGCTACACCTTC.

The V and J genes are TRBV9 and TRBJ1-1; no firm D call. V dropped 0 bases and J dropped 4 bases, with 13 bases sitting between them. This CDR3 has 15 residues. Germline-derived CDR1 and CDR2 are SGDLS and YYNGEE. CDR3 protein: CASSVDPGFATEAFF. The CDR3, as DNA: TGTGCCAGCAGCGTAGATCCCGGGTTCGCCACTGAAGCTTTCTTT.

The V call is TRBV19, the J call TRBJ1-1, with a tentative D call TRBD1 (5 bases). This CDR3 has 13 residues. Trimming stripped 4 bases from V and 4 bases from J, with 10 bases between. The germline V gene encodes CDR1 LNHDA and CDR2 SQIVND (reference sequence). The CDR3 loop reads CASSNLGGTEAFF. CDR3 bases: TGTGCCAGTAGTAACCTCGGGGGCACTGAAGCTTTCTTT.

The rearrangement joins TRBV2 to TRBJ2-5, with D perhaps TRBD2 (5 bases). The V and J ends lost 3 bases and 2 bases respectively, with 7 bases between them. CDR1 and CDR2 from the germline V gene are SNHLY and FYNNEI. This CDR3 has 13 residues. CDR3 sequence: CASSDGLQETQYF. CDR3 nucleotide sequence: TGTGCCAGCAGTGACGGACTGCAAGAGACCCAGTACTTC.

This clone was recorded once. The chain recombines TRBV5-5 with TRBJ2-7; possibly TRBD2 for D (7 bases). Germline CDR1 and CDR2: SGHKS and YYEKEE (reference sequence). The length of the CDR3 is 13 residues. Between the trimmed V and J ends, which lost 4 bases and 13 bases, there was a span of 21 bases. The CDR3 loop reads CASSPGMGGRLYF. The CDR3 DNA reads as TGTGCCAGCAGCCCGGGAATGGGGGGGCGTCTCTACTTC.

CDR3 residues: CASTPLGADEQYF. The CDR3 DNA follows: TGCGCCAGCACCCCCCTGGGAGCTGACGAGCAGTACTTC. The chain has TRBV5-1 and TRBJ2-7; perhaps TRBD2 as D (5 bases). The ends were cut back, 6 bases at V and 5 bases at J, with 15 bases in the middle. Germline-derived CDR1 and CDR2 are SGHRS and YFSETQ. This CDR3 is 13 amino acids long.

This sequence joins TRBV6-4 and TRBJ2-1, with 14 positions matching TRBD2. The trim removed 2 bases at V and 7 bases at J, leaving 7 bases unmatched. The CDR3 length is 17 residues. Germline-derived CDR1 and CDR2 are MRHNA and SNTAGT. The CDR3 protein is CASSDLTGTSGSNEQFF. The DNA of the CDR3 is TGTGCCAGCAGTGACCTTACCGGGACTAGCGGGAGTAATGAGCAGTTCTTC.

The genes are TRBV14 and TRBJ2-1; D uncertain. In germline, CDR1 is SGHDN, CDR2 FVKESK. The CDR3 length is 12 residues. Trimming left V 0 bases short and J 12 bases short, with 9 bases between. The CDR3 DNA is TGTGCCAGCAGCCAAGATCTCATGCGGCAGTTCTTC. It encodes CASSQDLMRQFF.

The rearrangement uses TRBV7-9 and TRBJ1-5; D uncertain. Germline CDR1 SEHNR, CDR2 FQNEAQ (reference sequence). This CDR3 contains 14 residues. Trimming left V 5 bases short and J 7 bases short, with 15 bases between. CDR3 sequence: CASSQIGVGQPQHF. In DNA form, the CDR3 reads TGTGCCAGCAGCCAAATCGGGGTCGGCCAGCCCCAGCATTTT.

The gene calls are TRBV2 and TRBJ1-2; D not certain. The CDR3 has 13 amino acids. The V and J ends lost 6 bases and 4 bases respectively, with 12 bases between them. Germline CDR1 reads SNHLY; CDR2 reads FYNNEI. The CDR3 bases are TGTGCCAGCAGGACGGGATCGACCTATGGCTACACCTTC. Residues: CASRTGSTYGYTF.

The V call is TRBV6-1, the J call TRBJ2-3, with a tentative D call TRBD1 (6 bases). Germline V gene lookup returns CDR1 MNHNS and CDR2 SASEGT. The CDR3 consists of 15 residues. V dropped 5 bases and J dropped 2 bases, with 14 bases sitting between them. The CDR3 protein is CASSSEGDSTDTQYF. CDR3 bases: TGTGCCAGCAGTTCCGAGGGGGATTCCACAGATACGCAGTATTTT.

The chain uses TRBV10-3 and TRBJ2-7; a possible D gene is TRBD1 (6 bases). The CDR3 loop spans 13 amino acids. Trimming took 4 bases from V and 2 from J, leaving 9 bases between them. Germline V CDR1 and CDR2: ENHRY, SYGVKD. The CDR3 nucleotides read TGTGCCATCAGTGCAGGGGACACCTACGAGCAGTACTTC. Translated, it gives CAISAGDTYEQYF.

The chain recombines TRBV5-1 with TRBJ2-7; 10 positions match TRBD1. V shed 4 bases, J shed 2 bases, and the junction held 6 bases outside the gene matches. The CDR3 length is 15 residues. Per germline, CDR1 SGHRS and CDR2 YFSETQ. CDR3 in DNA: TGCGCCAGCAGCCTAGGAGGACAGGGGGCCTACGAGCAGTACTTC. Residues: CASSLGGQGAYEQYF.

The V call is TRBV4-2, the J call TRBJ2-5, with 9 bases fitting TRBD1. The junction had 10 bases not matched to a gene; V was cut back by 6 bases and J by 5 bases. The germline gives CDR1 LGHNA, CDR2 YNFKEQ. The CDR3 is 15 residues long. In DNA form, the CDR3 reads TGTGCCAGCAGTCCCGGACAGGGGAATACGGAGACCCAGTACTTC. Translated, it gives CASSPGQGNTETQYF.

The V and J genes are TRBV2 and TRBJ2-5; 8 bases align to TRBD1. J gave up 3 bases and V 5 bases, and 5 bases lay outside the gene matches. In germline, CDR1 is SNHLY, CDR2 FYNNEI. CDR3 size: 14 residues. This chain's CDR3 is CASSRQGSKETQYF. CDR3 bases: TGTGCCAGCAGTCGACAGGGGTCTAAAGAGACCCAGTACTTC.

V usage is TRBV5-1 and J usage is TRBJ1-2; D is unclear. The germline gives CDR1 SGHRS, CDR2 YFSETQ. V lost 0 bases, J lost 2 bases, and 11 bases lay in between. The CDR3 contains 15 residues. As DNA, the CDR3 is TGCGCCAGCAGCTTGGCCGGGAGCGGAAACTATGGCTACACCTTC. This codes for CASSLAGSGNYGYTF. The full variable domain, in which reference TRBV5-1 and TRBJ1-2 provide the parts outside the CDR3, is KAGVTQTPRYLIKTRGQQVTLSCSPISGHRSVSWYQQTPGQGLQFLFEYFSETQRNKGNFPGRFSGRQFSNSRSEMNVSTLELGDSALYLCASSLAGSGNYGYTFGSGTRLTVV.

The genes are TRBV19 and TRBJ2-4, with a weak D call TRBD1 (5 bases). Germline V gene lookup returns CDR1 LNHDA and CDR2 SQIVND (reference sequence). The germline V and J ends were trimmed by 5 bases and 4 bases, with 12 bases remaining between them. This CDR3 comprises 14 residues. CDR3 region: CASSANPGKNIQYF. As DNA, the CDR3 is TGTGCCAGTAGTGCAAACCCAGGGAAAAACATTCAGTACTTC. The full variable domain, completed using reference TRBV19 and TRBJ2-4, is DGGITQSPKYLFRKEGQNVTLSCEQNLNHDAMYWYRQDPGQGLRLIYYSQIVNDFQKGDIAEGYSVSREKKESFPLTVTSAQKNPTAFYLCASSANPGKNIQYFGAGTRLSVL.

This clone was seen once. The rearrangement links TRBV5-4 to TRBJ1-1, with 9 bases that match TRBD1. V was pared by 4 bases and J by 3 bases, with 4 bases of the junction left unmatched. Germline V gives CDR1 SGHNT, CDR2 YYREEE (reference sequence). CDR3 size: 14 residues. The CDR3 sequence is CASSRDRVHTEAFF. The CDR3 DNA is TGTGCCAGCAGCCGGGACAGGGTTCACACTGAAGCTTTCTTT.

This chain joins TRBV27 and TRBJ1-4, with 10 bases matching TRBD1. The CDR3 has 15 residues. J gave up 5 bases and V 3 bases, and 3 bases lay outside the gene matches. Germline CDR1 and CDR2: MNHEY and SMNVEV (reference sequence). CDR3 amino acids: CASSFWGQGNEKLFF. DNA for the CDR3: TGTGCCAGCAGTTTTTGGGGACAGGGGAATGAAAAACTGTTTTTT.

V gene TRBV6-5 combines with J gene TRBJ2-1; TRBD2 agrees at 12 bases. V gave up 4 bases and J gave up 8 bases; unmatched junction bases: 6. Germline V gene sequence: CDR1 MNHEY, CDR2 SVGAGI. This CDR3 comprises 15 residues. The DNA of the CDR3 is TGTGCCAGCAGTTCCGGACTAGCGGGAAGGGATGAGCAGTTCTTC. Encoded protein: CASSSGLAGRDEQFF.

V usage is TRBV5-4 and J usage is TRBJ2-6; weak D call: TRBD1 (6 bases). This CDR3 region has 17 residues. Germline V gene lookup returns CDR1 SGHNT and CDR2 YYREEE (reference sequence). Trimming shortened V by 5 bases and J by 2 bases, and 17 bases separated the two germline ends. CDR3 in DNA: TGTGCCAGCAGAGGACCCCTAAGGGACACTGGGGCCAACGTCCTGACTTTC. Its protein is CASRGPLRDTGANVLTF.

The chain has TRBV7-3 and TRBJ2-1, with 10 nucleotides matching TRBD2. Germline CDR1 reads SGHTA; CDR2 reads FQGTGA. The CDR3 consists of 15 residues. J was trimmed by 6 bases and V by 5 bases; bases with no gene match: 7. This CDR3 is CASSALAGVGNEQFF. In DNA, the CDR3 is TGTGCCAGCAGCGCTCTAGCGGGAGTCGGCAATGAGCAGTTCTTC. The full variable domain, completed using reference TRBV7-3 and TRBJ2-1, is GAGVSQTPSNKVTEKGKYVELRCDPISGHTALYWYRQSLGQGPEFLIYFQGTGAADDSGLPNDRFFAVRPEGSVSTLKIQRTERGDSAVYLCASSALAGVGNEQFFGPGTRLTVL.